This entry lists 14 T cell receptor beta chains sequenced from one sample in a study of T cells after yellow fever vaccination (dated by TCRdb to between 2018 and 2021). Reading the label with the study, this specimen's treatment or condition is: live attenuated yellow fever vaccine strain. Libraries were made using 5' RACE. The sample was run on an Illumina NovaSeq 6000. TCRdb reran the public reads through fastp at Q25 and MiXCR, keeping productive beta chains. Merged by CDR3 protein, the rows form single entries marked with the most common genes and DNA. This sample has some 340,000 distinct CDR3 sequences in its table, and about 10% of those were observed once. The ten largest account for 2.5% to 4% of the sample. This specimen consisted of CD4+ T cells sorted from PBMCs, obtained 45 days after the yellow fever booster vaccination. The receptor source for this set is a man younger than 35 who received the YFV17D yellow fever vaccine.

The CDR3 loop reads CASGIGASGASYF. CDR3 DNA sequence: TGTGCCAGCGGGATAGGGGCATCGGGGGCCTCGTATTTT. J is TRBJ2-3 and V is TRBV2, with D perhaps matching TRBD1 or TRBD2 (6 bases each). Germline V CDR1 and CDR2: SNHLY, FYNNEI. Between the trimmed V and J ends, which lost 8 bases and 14 bases, there was a span of 23 bases. The CDR3 is made up of 13 amino acids.

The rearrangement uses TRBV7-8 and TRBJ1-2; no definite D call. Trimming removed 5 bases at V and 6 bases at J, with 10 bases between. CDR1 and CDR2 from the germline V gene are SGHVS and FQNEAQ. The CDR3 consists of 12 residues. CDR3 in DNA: TGTGCCAGCAGCCTGGGGTTCGATGGCTACACCTTC. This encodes CASSLGFDGYTF.

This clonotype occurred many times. The CDR3 DNA follows: TGCGCCAGCAGCTTGGCCGAGCAGGGTCGAGCCAATGAGCAGTTCTTC. As protein: CASSLAEQGRANEQFF. The chain is built from TRBV5-1 and TRBJ2-1, with D possibly TRBD1 on 5 matching bases. The germline gives CDR1 SGHRS, CDR2 YFSETQ. The CDR3 consists of 16 residues. The V and J ends lost 0 bases and 6 bases respectively, with 16 bases between them.

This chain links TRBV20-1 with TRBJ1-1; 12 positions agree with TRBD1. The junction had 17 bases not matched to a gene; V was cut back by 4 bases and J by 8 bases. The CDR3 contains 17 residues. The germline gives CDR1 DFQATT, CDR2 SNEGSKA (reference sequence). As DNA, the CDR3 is TGCAGTGCTACAGGACCCCCGGGACAGGGGGCGCAGGTCGAAGCTTTCTTT. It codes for CSATGPPGQGAQVEAFF.

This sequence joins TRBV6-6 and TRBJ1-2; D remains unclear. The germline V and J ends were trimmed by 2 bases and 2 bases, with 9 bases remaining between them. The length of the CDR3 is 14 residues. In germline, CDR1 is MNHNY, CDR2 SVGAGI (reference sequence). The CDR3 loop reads CASSYGRGNYGYTF. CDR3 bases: TGTGCCAGCAGTTACGGGCGAGGGAACTATGGCTACACCTTC.

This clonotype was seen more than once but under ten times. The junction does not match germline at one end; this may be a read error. CDR3 loop: CATTRQGRTDTQYF. Written as DNA, the CDR3 is TGTGCCACCACCAGACAAGGCCGCACAGATACGCAGTATTTT. V usage is TRBV15 and J usage is TRBJ2-3, with D unclear. The germline CDR1 and CDR2 sequences are LNHNV and YYDKDF (reference sequence). CDR3 length equals 14 residues.

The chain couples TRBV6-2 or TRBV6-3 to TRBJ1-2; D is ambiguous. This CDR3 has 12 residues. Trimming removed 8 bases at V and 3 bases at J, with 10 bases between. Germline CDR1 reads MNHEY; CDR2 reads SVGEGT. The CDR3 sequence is CASQAGYYGYTF. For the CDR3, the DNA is TGTGCCAGCCAGGCGGGGTACTATGGCTACACCTTC.

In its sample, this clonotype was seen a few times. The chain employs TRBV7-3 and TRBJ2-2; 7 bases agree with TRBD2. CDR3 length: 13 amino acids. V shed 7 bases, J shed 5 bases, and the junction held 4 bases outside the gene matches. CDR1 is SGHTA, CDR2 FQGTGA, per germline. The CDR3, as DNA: TGTGCCAGCACGGGGGGACTAACCGGGGAGCTGTTTTTT. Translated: CASTGGLTGELFF.

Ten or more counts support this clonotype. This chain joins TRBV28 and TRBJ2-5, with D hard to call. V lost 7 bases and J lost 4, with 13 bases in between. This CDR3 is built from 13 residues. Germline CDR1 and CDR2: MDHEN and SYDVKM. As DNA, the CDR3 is TGTGCCAGCAACTTCCAAGCCCGAGAGACCCAGTACTTC. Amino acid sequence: CASNFQARETQYF. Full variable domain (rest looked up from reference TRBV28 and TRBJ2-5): DVKVTQSSRYLVKRTGEKVFLECVQDMDHENMFWYRQDPGLGLRLIYFSYDVKMKEKGDIPEGYSVSREKKERFSLILESASTNQTSMYLCASNFQARETQYFGPGTRLLVL.

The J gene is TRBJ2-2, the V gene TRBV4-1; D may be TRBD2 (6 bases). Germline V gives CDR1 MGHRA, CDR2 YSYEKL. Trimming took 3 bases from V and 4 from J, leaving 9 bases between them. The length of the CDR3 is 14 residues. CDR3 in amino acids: CASSQLASTGELFF. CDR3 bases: TGCGCCAGCAGCCAGCTAGCGAGCACCGGGGAGCTGTTTTTT.

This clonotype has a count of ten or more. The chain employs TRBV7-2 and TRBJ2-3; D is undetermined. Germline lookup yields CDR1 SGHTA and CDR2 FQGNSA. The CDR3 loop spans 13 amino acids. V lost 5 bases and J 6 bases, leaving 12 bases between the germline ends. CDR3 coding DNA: TGTGCCAGCAGCCCCACCCCGGCGGATACGCAGTATTTT. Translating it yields CASSPTPADTQYF.

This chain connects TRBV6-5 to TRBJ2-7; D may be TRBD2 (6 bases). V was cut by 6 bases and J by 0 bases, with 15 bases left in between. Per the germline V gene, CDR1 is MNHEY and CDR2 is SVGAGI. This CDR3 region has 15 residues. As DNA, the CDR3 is TGTGCCAGCAGGCGGGACGGCAAGACCTCCTACGAGCAGTACTTC. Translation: CASRRDGKTSYEQYF.

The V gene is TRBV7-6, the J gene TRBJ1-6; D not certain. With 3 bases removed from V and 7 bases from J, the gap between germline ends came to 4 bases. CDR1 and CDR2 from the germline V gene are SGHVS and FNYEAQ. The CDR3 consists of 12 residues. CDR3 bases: TGTGCCAGCAGCTTGTTCAATTCACCCCTCCACTTT. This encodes CASSLFNSPLHF.

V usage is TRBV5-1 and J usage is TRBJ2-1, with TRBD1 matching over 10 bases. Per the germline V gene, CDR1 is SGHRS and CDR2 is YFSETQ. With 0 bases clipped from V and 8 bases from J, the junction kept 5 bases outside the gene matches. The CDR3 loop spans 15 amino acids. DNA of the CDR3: TGCGCCAGCAGCTTGGCCGGGACAGGGGTCGATGAGCAGTTCTTC. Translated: CASSLAGTGVDEQFF.